The clone carrying this T cell receptor beta chain was seen only a few times. What it recognizes is unknown. This sample is drawn from a study of blood T cells in healthy people across ages. Looking at the study overall: When template switching was applied, about one barcoded beta molecule was captured per two T cells. Findings and caveats of the study: Long-lived donors carried more naive CD4+ cells and greater diversity than aged donors.

Then a second PCR, running about 7 to 11 cycles, was carried out with a sample-barcoded 5' primer and a J-beta primer mix. From the 5' RACE reads, TCRdb called clonotypes with MiXCR, one entry per CDR3 protein. The sample contains some 1.8 million distinct CDR3 sequences, approximately 40% of which appear only once. The CDR3 has 13 amino acids. Germline CDR1 is SGHDT and CDR2 is YYEEEE. V lost 2 bases and J lost 4, with 9 bases in between. The source material was blood. The chain recombines TRBV5-6 with TRBJ2-5; D is undetermined. This sequence was found in a human donor in good health. The CDR3 DNA is TGTGCCAGCAGCTTAAGGTTTCCAGAGACCCAGTACTTC. Translated, it gives CASSLRFPETQYF. Full variable domain (rest looked up from reference TRBV5-6 and TRBJ2-5): DAGVTQSPTHLIKTRGQQVTLRCSPKSGHDTVSWYQQALGQGPQFIFQYYEEEERQRGNFPDRFSGHQFPNYSSELNVNALLLGDSALYLCASSLRFPETQYFGPGTRLLVL.